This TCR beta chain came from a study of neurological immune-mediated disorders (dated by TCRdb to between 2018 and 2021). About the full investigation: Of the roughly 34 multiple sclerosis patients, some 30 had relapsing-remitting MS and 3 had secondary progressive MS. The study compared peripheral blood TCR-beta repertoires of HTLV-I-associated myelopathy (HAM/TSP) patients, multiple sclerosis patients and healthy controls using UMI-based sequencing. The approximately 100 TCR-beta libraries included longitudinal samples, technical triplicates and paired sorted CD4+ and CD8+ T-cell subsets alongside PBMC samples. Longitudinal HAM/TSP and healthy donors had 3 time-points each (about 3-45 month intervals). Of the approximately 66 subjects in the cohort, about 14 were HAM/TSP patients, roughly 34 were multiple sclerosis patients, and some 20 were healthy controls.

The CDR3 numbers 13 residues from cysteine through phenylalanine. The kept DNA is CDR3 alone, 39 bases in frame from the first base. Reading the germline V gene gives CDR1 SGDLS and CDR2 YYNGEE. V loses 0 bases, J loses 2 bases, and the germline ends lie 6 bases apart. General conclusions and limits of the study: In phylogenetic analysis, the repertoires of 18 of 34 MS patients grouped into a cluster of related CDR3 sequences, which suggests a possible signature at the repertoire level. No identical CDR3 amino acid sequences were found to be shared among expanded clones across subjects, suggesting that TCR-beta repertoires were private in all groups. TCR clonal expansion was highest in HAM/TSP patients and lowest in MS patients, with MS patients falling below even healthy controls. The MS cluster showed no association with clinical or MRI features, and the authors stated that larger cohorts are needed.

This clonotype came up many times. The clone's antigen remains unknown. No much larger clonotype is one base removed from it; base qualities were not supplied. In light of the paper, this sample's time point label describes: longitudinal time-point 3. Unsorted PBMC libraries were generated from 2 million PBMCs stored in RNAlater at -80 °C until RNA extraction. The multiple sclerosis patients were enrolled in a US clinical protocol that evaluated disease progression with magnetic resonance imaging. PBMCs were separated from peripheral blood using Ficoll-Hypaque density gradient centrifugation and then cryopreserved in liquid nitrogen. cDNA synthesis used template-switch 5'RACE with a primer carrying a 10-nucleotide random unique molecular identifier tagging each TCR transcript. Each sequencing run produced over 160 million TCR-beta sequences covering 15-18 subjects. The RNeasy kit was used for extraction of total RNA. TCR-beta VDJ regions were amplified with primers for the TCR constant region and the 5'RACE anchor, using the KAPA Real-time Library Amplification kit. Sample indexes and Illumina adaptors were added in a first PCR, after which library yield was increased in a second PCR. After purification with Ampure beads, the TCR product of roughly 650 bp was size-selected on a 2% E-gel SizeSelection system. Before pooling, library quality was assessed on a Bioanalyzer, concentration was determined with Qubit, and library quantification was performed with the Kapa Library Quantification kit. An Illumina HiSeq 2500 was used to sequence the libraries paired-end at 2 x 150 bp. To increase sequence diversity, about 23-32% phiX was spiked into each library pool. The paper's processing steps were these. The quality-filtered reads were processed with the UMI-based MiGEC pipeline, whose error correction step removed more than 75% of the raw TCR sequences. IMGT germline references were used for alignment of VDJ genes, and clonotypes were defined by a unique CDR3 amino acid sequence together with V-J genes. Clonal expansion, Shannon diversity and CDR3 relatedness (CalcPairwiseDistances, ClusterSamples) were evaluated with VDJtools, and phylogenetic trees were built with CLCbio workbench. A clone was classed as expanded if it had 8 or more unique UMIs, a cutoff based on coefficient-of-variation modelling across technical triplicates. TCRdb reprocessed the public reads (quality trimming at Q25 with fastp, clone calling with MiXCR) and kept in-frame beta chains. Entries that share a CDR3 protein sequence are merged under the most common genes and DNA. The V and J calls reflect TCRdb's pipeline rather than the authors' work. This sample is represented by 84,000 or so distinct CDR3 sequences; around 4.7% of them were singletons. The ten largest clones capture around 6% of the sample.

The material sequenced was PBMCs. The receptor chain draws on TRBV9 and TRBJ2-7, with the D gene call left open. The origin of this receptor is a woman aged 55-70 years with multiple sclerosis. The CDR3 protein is CASSVEAAYEQYF. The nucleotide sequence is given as TGTGCCAGCAGCGTAGAAGCAGCCTACGAGCAGTACTTC.